This is a list of T cell receptor beta chains from one sample in a study of T cells after yellow fever vaccination. From the 5' RACE reads, TCRdb called clonotypes with MiXCR, one entry per CDR3 protein. The sample yields 300,000 to 400,000 distinct CDR3 sequences, 8.7% seen once. Sequenced material: PBMCs, taken on the day of the first yellow fever vaccination. These receptors were taken from a man between 18 and 35 years old who received the YFV17D yellow fever vaccine. Each CDR3 is given with its conserved first and last residue. A D gene is named only where the DNA matches it firmly. Expanded clones get a size class; other rows say once, few or many, or leave the size out.

>TRBV12-3/TRBV12-4|TRBJ2-2|TRBD2|16|few
TGTGCCAGCAGTAAAAAGAGCGGGGGGTGGACCGGGGAGCTGTTTTTT
CASSKKSGGWTGELFF
>TRBV12-3/TRBV12-4|TRBJ2-3|TRBD2|15|NA
TGTGCCAGCAGCGATAGCGGGGGGGCCGAAGATACGCAGTATTTT
CASSDSGGAEDTQYF
>TRBV5-6|TRBJ2-3|TRBD2|16|few
TGTGCCAGCAGCCCGTTCGGGGCGGGGGAGAGAGATACGCAGTATTTT
CASSPFGAGERDTQYF
>TRBV7-2|TRBJ2-7|TRBD2|16|many
TGTGCCAGCAGCTTAGAGGGCGGGGGGGCTGGTTACGAGCAGTACTTC
CASSLEGGGAGYEQYF
>TRBV7-3|TRBJ2-5|NA|14|NA
TGTGCCAGCAGCGACTCGGGGCAACAAGAGACCCAGTACTTC
CASSDSGQQETQYF
>TRBV24-1|TRBJ1-4|TRBD1|13|NA
TGTGCCACCAGCCGGACAGGGGATGAAAAACTGTTTTTT
CATSRTGDEKLFF
>TRBV7-6|TRBJ1-2|NA|13|NA
TGTGCCAGCAGCACCCGTGCGGGGAATGGCTACACCTTC
CASSTRAGNGYTF
>TRBV4-3|TRBJ1-1|NA|14|NA
TGCGCCTCACGAGGGGTAACCATGAACACTGAAGCTTTCTTT
CASRGVTMNTEAFF
>TRBV10-1|TRBJ2-6|TRBD1|17|NA
TGCGCCAGCAGTGAGCCGGGACAGTTCTCTGGGGCCAACGTCCTGACTTTC
CASSEPGQFSGANVLTF
>TRBV9|TRBJ1-2|NA|13|many
TGTGCCAGCAGCCCGGCAGGGGACCATGGCTACACCTTC
CASSPAGDHGYTF
>TRBV7-2|TRBJ2-7|NA|13|many
TGTGCCAGCACCCCCGGTTCTTCCTACGAGCAGTACTTC
CASTPGSSYEQYF
>TRBV3-1|TRBJ2-5|NA|15|many
TGTGCCAGCAGCCAAGGGCCCATGATACAAGAGACCCAGTACTTC
CASSQGPMIQETQYF
>TRBV12-3/TRBV12-4|TRBJ1-4|TRBD1|15|NA
TGTGCCAGCAGTACCCCGGGACAGGGCTTCGAAAAACTGTTTTTT
CASSTPGQGFEKLFF
>TRBV19|TRBJ2-5|NA|12|NA
TGTGCCAGTAGTATTTGGAAAGAGACCCAGTACTTC
CASSIWKETQYF
>TRBV6-5|TRBJ2-3|NA|15|NA
TGTGCCAGCAGTTACTCGACGGCGGGCCCAGATACGCAGTATTTT
CASSYSTAGPDTQYF
>TRBV7-9|TRBJ2-5|TRBD1|16|few
TGTGCCAGCAGCTTTTCCGGGACAGGGACTCGGGAGACCCAGTACTTC
CASSFSGTGTRETQYF
>TRBV29-1|TRBJ2-4|TRBD1|13|NA
TGCAGCGTTACAGACAGGGGTGTGGACATTCAGTACTTC
CSVTDRGVDIQYF
>TRBV4-3|TRBJ1-2|TRBD1|13|NA
TGCGCCAGCAGCCAAGGACAGGGTACTGGCTACACCTTC
CASSQGQGTGYTF
>TRBV7-2|TRBJ2-3|NA|14|many
TGTGCCAGCAGCTTAGAGTACATCACAGATACGCAGTATTTT
CASSLEYITDTQYF
>TRBV4-3|TRBJ1-1|NA|15|NA
TGCGCCAGCAGCCCGGGACCGAGGTTGAACACTGAAGCTTTCTTT
CASSPGPRLNTEAFF
>TRBV20-1|TRBJ2-5|TRBD2|15|few
TGCAGTGCTACCCCACTAGCGGGGCTCCGGGAGACCCAGTACTTC
CSATPLAGLRETQYF
>TRBV9|TRBJ1-5|NA|16|few
TGTGCCAGCAGCGTAGGGTCAGCGGGGAGCAATCAGCCCCAGCATTTT
CASSVGSAGSNQPQHF
>TRBV5-1|TRBJ1-4|NA|14|few
TGCGCCAGCAGCTTGCCCGGGGAAGGCGAAAAACTGTTTTTT
CASSLPGEGEKLFF
>TRBV20-1|TRBJ2-1|NA|14|few
TGCAGTGCCGTCGTTGTTGGGGGCGGCAATGAGCAGTTCTTC
CSAVVVGGGNEQFF
>TRBV20-1|TRBJ2-3|TRBD2|16|many
TGCAGTGCTCGCGCCCTAGCGGGGAGTGACACAGATACGCAGTATTTT
CSARALAGSDTDTQYF
>TRBV6-2/TRBV6-3|TRBJ1-2|NA|13|NA
TGTGCCAGCAGTTACGCTCCGGGCTATGGCTACACCTTC
CASSYAPGYGYTF
>TRBV20-1|TRBJ1-2|NA|13|few
TGCAGTGCAGCTTCCGGGGGCTTCTATGGCTACACCTTC
CSAASGGFYGYTF
>TRBV7-2|TRBJ2-3|TRBD2|12|few
TGTGCCAGCAGGGGGGGGTCGGATACGCAGTATTTT
CASRGGSDTQYF
>TRBV4-3|TRBJ1-2|NA|15|few
TGCGCCAGCAGCCAAGATTCCTTAGGGACCTATGGCTACACCTTC
CASSQDSLGTYGYTF
>TRBV5-1|TRBJ2-3|TRBD2|16|many
TGCGCCAGCAGCTTGGGTGGACTAGCGAACACAGATACGCAGTATTTT
CASSLGGLANTDTQYF
>TRBV12-3/TRBV12-4|TRBJ2-1|TRBD1|13|many
TGTGCCAGCAGTCCCAGGGGGCCCGGTGAGCAGTTCTTC
CASSPRGPGEQFF
>TRBV2|TRBJ1-1|NA|15|NA
TGTGCCAGCAGTGAAGCACAGGGTGTGAACACTGAAGCTTTCTTT
CASSEAQGVNTEAFF
>TRBV4-1|TRBJ1-2|NA|16|NA
TGCGCCAGCAGCCAAGGGACGGGCAGATCGAACTATGGCTACACCTTC
CASSQGTGRSNYGYTF
>TRBV4-3|TRBJ2-3|TRBD1|15|NA
TGCGCCAGCAGCCATGGACAGGGGAGCGGAGATACGCAGTATTTT
CASSHGQGSGDTQYF
>TRBV5-1|TRBJ2-1|TRBD2|19|NA
TGCGCCAGCAGCTTGGGGCCCCCCCCCCTAGCGGGGGGCTACAATGAGCAGTTCTTC
CASSLGPPPLAGGYNEQFF
>TRBV12-3/TRBV12-4|TRBJ2-5|TRBD1|14|NA
TGTGCCAGCAGTACTTTGGACAGGGAAGAGACCCAGTACTTC
CASSTLDREETQYF
>TRBV4-3|TRBJ1-3|NA|15|few
TGCGCCAGCAGCCAAGCAACAGGGACTGGAAACACCATATATTTT
CASSQATGTGNTIYF
>TRBV23-1|TRBJ1-6|NA|17|few
TGCGCCAGCAGTCAATCGGACGGAACTACCTTTAATTCACCCCTCCACTTT
CASSQSDGTTFNSPLHF
>TRBV5-1|TRBJ2-1|TRBD1|16|NA
TGCGCCAGCAGCGTCTTACAGGGGGCCTCCTACAATGAGCAGTTCTTC
CASSVLQGASYNEQFF
>TRBV20-1|TRBJ1-1|NA|14|NA
TGCAGTGCTAGAGACGGGCTATGGAACACTGAAGCTTTCTTT
CSARDGLWNTEAFF
>TRBV6-2/TRBV6-3|TRBJ2-2|NA|13|few
TGTGCCAGCAGTTTATGGGGCTCCCCGGAGCTGTTTTTT
CASSLWGSPELFF
>TRBV18|TRBJ1-1|NA|15|NA
TGTGCCAGCTCACCGATCACAGGCCGGGACACTGAAGCTTTCTTT
CASSPITGRDTEAFF
>TRBV7-9|TRBJ2-1|TRBD1|17|NA
TGTGCCAGCAGCTTCCCCTCCGGGACAGAGTCCTACAATGAGCAGTTCTTC
CASSFPSGTESYNEQFF
>TRBV6-2/TRBV6-3|TRBJ1-5|TRBD1|16|NA
TGTGCCAGCAGCGAGGCCGGGACAGGGAATTATCAGCCCCAGCATTTT
CASSEAGTGNYQPQHF
>TRBV6-2/TRBV6-3|TRBJ2-6|NA|15|few
TGTGCCAGCAGTTACTCGAGACCTCGGGCCAACGTCCTGACTTTC
CASSYSRPRANVLTF
>TRBV6-2/TRBV6-3|TRBJ2-5|NA|14|few
TGTGCCAGCAGTTATTGGACGGACCAAGAGACCCAGTACTTC
CASSYWTDQETQYF
>TRBV7-2|TRBJ2-7|TRBD2|15|NA
TGTGCCAGCAGCCCATATAGCGGGGGCCCCTACGAGCAGTACTTC
CASSPYSGGPYEQYF
>TRBV24-1|TRBJ2-1|NA|16|few
TGTGCCACCAGTGATTGGAGGGGAAGAGTCGTGAATGAGCAGTTCTTC
CATSDWRGRVVNEQFF
>TRBV18|TRBJ2-3|NA|14|few
TGTGCCAGCTCCCCTGGCGGCGGACAAGATACGCAGTATTTT
CASSPGGGQDTQYF
>TRBV7-3|TRBJ2-7|NA|13|NA
TGTGCCAGCAGCTTAAACGGAGCATACGAGCAGTACTTC
CASSLNGAYEQYF
>TRBV18|TRBJ2-7|NA|12|many
TGTGCCAGCAGCCCGAGCTCCTACGAGCAGTACTTC
CASSPSSYEQYF
>TRBV3-1|TRBJ1-1|NA|12|many
TGTGCCAGCAGGTCCGGGACATTAGAAGCTTTCTTT
CASRSGTLEAFF
>TRBV6-5|TRBJ2-5|TRBD1|14|many
TGTGCCAGCAGTCGGGACAGGGTCGAAGAGACCCAGTACTTC
CASSRDRVEETQYF
>TRBV7-2|TRBJ2-5|NA|14|many
TGTGCCAGCAGCTCGATAGCGGAAGGACGGGCCCAGTACTTC
CASSSIAEGRAQYF
>TRBV28|TRBJ2-5|TRBD2|19|once
TGTGCCAGCAGTCCCGTTGCCGGGACTAGCGGGGCCCTACAAGAGACCCAGTACTTC
CASSPVAGTSGALQETQYF
>TRBV5-1|TRBJ1-1|TRBD1|15|few
TGCGCCAGCAGCTTGGGGGGACAGGGCCACACTGAAGCTTTCTTT
CASSLGGQGHTEAFF